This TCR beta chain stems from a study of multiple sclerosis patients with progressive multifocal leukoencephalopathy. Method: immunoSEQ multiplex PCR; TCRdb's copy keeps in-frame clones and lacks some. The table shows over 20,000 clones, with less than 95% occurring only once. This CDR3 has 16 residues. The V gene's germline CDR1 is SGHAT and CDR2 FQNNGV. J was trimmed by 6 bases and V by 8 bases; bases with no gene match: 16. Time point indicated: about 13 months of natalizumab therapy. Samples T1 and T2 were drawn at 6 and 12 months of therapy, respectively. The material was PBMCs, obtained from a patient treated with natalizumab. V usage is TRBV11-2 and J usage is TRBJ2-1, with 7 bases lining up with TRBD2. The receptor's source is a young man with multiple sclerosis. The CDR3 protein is CASDSRAASGTNEQFF. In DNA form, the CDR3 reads TGTGCCAGCGATTCCCGGGCTGCCAGCGGGACCAATGAGCAGTTCTTC.